The clone carrying this TCR beta chain appeared many times. MiXCR was run by TCRdb on the 5' RACE reads, yielding one entry per CDR3 protein. The sample lists 42,000 or so distinct CDR3 sequences, 6% to 7% seen once, with about 15% in the top ten. The trim removed 7 bases at V and 7 bases at J, leaving 7 bases unmatched. The CDR3 is made up of 14 amino acids. Germline CDR1 is MNHEY and CDR2 is SVGAGI. This specimen comes from a study of T cells after yellow fever vaccination. The TCR sequence derives from a man aged 25-40 years who received the YFV17D yellow fever vaccine. The V and J genes are TRBV6-5 and TRBJ2-1; 10 bases align to TRBD2. Sequencing was performed on CD8+ T cells not binding an NS4B(214-222) dextramer, sorted from PBMCs, taken 45 days after the yellow fever booster vaccination. CDR3 in amino acids: CASTLAGEWNEQFF. CDR3 DNA: TGTGCCAGCACGCTAGCGGGAGAATGGAATGAGCAGTTCTTC.